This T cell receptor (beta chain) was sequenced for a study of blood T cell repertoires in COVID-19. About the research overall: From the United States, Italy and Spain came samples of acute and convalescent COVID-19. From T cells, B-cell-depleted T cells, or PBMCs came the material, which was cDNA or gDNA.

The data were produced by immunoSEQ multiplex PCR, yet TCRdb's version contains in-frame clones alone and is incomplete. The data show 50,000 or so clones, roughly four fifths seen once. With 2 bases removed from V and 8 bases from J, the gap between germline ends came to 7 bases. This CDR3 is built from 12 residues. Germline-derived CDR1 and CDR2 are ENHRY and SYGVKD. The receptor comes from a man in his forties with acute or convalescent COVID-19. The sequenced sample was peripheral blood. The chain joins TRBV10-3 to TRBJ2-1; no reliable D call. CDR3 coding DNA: TGTGCCATCAGTGAGAGACTTCATGAGCAGTTCTTC. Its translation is CAISERLHEQFF.